Included here is one TCR beta chain sequence, with context. The data belong to a study of blood T cell repertoires in COVID-19. Across the study: Whether acute or convalescent, the COVID-19 samples came from the United States, Italy and Spain. In each case, the material was cDNA or gDNA derived from T cells, B-cell-depleted T cells, or PBMCs.

Methods used by the authors: Amplification with reference gene primers provided the estimates of nucleated cell counts. The table came from immunoSEQ multiplex PCR; TCRdb's copy has only in-frame clones and leaves some out. V, J and clone size are those of that table, while D and trimming were read from the DNA. The sample holds 100,000 to 150,000 clones; about three quarters are singletons and the top ten take roughly 2%. CDR3 length: 16 amino acids. The V and J ends lost 4 bases and 0 bases, in that order; junction bases with no gene match: 11. CDR1 SQVTM and CDR2 ANQGSEA come from the germline V gene.

The chain employs TRBV29-1 and TRBJ1-1; TRBD1 matches at 7 bases. What was sequenced was peripheral blood. The sequence came from a woman in her seventies with acute or convalescent COVID-19. The CDR3 DNA reads as TGCAGCGTTGGGGGGGACAGTAACTACATGAACACTGAAGCTTTCTTT. Its protein product is CSVGGDSNYMNTEAFF.